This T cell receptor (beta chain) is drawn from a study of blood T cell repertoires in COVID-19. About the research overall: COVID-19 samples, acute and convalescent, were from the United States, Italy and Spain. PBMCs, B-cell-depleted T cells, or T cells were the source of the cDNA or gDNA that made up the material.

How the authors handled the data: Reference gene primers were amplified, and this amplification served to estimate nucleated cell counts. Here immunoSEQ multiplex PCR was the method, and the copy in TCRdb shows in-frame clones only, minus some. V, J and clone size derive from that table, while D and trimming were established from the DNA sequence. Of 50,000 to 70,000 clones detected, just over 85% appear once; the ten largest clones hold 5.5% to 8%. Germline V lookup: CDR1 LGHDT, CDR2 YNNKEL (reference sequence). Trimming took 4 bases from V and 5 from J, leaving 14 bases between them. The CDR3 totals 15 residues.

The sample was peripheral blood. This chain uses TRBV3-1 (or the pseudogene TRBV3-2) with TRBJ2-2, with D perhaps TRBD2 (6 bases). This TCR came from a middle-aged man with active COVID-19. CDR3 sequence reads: CASSRSFSGTGELFF. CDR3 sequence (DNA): TGTGCCAGCAGCCGATCTTTTAGCGGAACCGGGGAGCTGTTTTTT.